This T cell receptor (beta chain) is drawn from a study of patients and donors after allogeneic stem cell transplantation. This clonotype has a handful of counts. One entry per CDR3 protein results from TCRdb running MiXCR on the RT-PCR reads. Of 30,000 or so distinct CDR3 sequences in the sample, about 6.8% were seen once. The receptor was derived from a human donor who was either an allogeneic HSCT recipient or a stem cell or donor lymphocyte infusion donor (not recorded which). It is not recorded whose cells these are; they may come from a transplant donor. The sequenced sample consisted of blood, either unsorted or a sorted T cell fraction (not recorded which).

The CDR3 DNA reads TGCAGTGGCATGACAGGGAGCCCAAACTATGGCTACACCTTC. Protein sequence: CSGMTGSPNYGYTF. The chain uses TRBV20-1 and TRBJ1-2; 7 bases map to TRBD1. The V and J ends lost 7 bases and 2 bases, in that order; junction bases with no gene match: 10. The CDR3 loop spans 14 amino acids. In germline, CDR1 is DFQATT, CDR2 SNEGSKA (reference sequence).